The 28 T cell receptor beta chains listed next were all sequenced from one sample in a study of T-cell memory formation after mild COVID-19. TCRdb re-called the 5' RACE reads with MiXCR, one entry per CDR3 protein. The data contain approximately 350,000 distinct CDR3 sequences, 14% of them singletons. The material sequenced was PBMCs or a T cell subset sorted from them (not recorded which). The receptors come from a man aged 18 to 29 who had mild COVID-19 (a few samples of this study predate the infection). Cell type and time point are not known.

Details on this clonotype: This clone may be a read error of a much larger clone one base away. The chain recombines TRBV20-1 with TRBJ2-3; TRBD2 matches 10 bases. Germline CDR1 DFQATT, CDR2 SNEGSKA (reference sequence). The CDR3 has 14 residues. CDR3 sequence (DNA): TGCAGGGCCCACGGGACTAGCGGCACAGATACGCAGTATTTT. Its translation: CRAHGTSGTDTQYF.

V usage is TRBV4-2 and J usage is TRBJ2-3; either TRBD1 or TRBD2 may fit D (5 bases each). The V gene lost 3 bases and the J gene lost 2 bases, with 12 bases spanning the gap. This CDR3 spans 15 amino acids. CDR1 and CDR2 from the germline V gene are LGHNA and YNFKEQ. The CDR3 DNA reads TGTGCCAGCAGCCAGGCGTGGGACGCCACAGATACGCAGTATTTT. Translation: CASSQAWDATDTQYF.

This clonotype has a count of ten or more. The V and J genes are TRBV7-9 and TRBJ1-1; D unclear. This CDR3 comprises 11 residues. Germline CDR1 and CDR2: SEHNR and FQNEAQ (reference sequence). Trimming removed 4 bases from V and 7 bases from J, with 7 bases in between. CDR3 amino acids: CASSSSDEAFF. CDR3 bases: TGTGCCAGCAGCTCCTCAGATGAAGCTTTCTTT.

The chain joins TRBV10-2 to TRBJ1-1, with 8 bases matching TRBD1. Losses at the gene ends were 10 bases for V and 5 bases for J; bases not matched to a gene: 6. The CDR3 has 12 amino acids. CDR1 WSHSY and CDR2 SAAADI come from the germline V gene. CDR3 loop: CATSGGWTEAFF. The CDR3 nucleotides read TGCGCCACCTCAGGGGGCTGGACTGAAGCTTTCTTT.

This clonotype was seen more than once but under ten times. The chain employs TRBV7-9 and TRBJ2-5; TRBD2 matches 10 bases. V was clipped by 5 bases and J by 3 bases; unmatched bases: 9. There are 16 residues in the CDR3. Germline V gene data show CDR1 as SEHNR and CDR2 as FQNEAQ (reference sequence). The CDR3 sequence is CASSRGSLAGEETQYF. The CDR3 coding sequence is TGTGCCAGCAGCCGCGGATCTCTAGCGGGGGAAGAGACCCAGTACTTC.

Worth noting for this clonotype: Just one base apart from a much larger clone, this may be a read error. The chain is built from TRBV4-2 and TRBJ2-6, with D possibly TRBD1 on 5 matching bases. Trimming removed 3 bases from V and 2 bases from J, with 11 bases in between. The CDR3 spans 16 residues. The germline V gene has CDR1 LGHNA and CDR2 YNFKEQ. CDR3 amino acids: CASSHGQLAGANVLTF. CDR3 coding DNA: TGTGCCAGCAGCCACGGACAACTCGCTGGGGCCAACGTCCTGACTTTC.

The sample holds a few counts of this clonotype. The chain combines TRBV4-1 with TRBJ2-1; the D gene could be TRBD1 or TRBD2 (5 bases each). Germline loops: CDR1 MGHRA, CDR2 YSYEKL. Trimming removed 5 bases at V and 7 bases at J, with 15 bases between. CDR3 length: 14 residues. CDR3 sequence: CASSDGTPQNEQFF. As DNA, the CDR3 is TGCGCCAGCAGCGACGGGACCCCACAGAATGAGCAGTTCTTC.

This clonotype was counted a few times. This chain uses TRBV11-3 with TRBJ1-5; D perhaps matches TRBD1 (6 bases). The CDR3 length is 16 residues. The ends were cut back, 7 bases at V and 7 bases at J, with 23 bases in the middle. Germline loops: CDR1 SGHNT, CDR2 YENEEA. In nucleotides, the CDR3 is TGTGCCAGCACCCCCCCCCGCCAACAGGGCCGACAGCCCCAGCATTTT. It translates to CASTPPRQQGRQPQHF.

This clonotype was observed a handful of times. The chain has TRBV12-3 or TRBV12-4 and TRBJ1-4; 7 bases line up with TRBD1. The CDR3 consists of 11 residues. J was trimmed by 12 bases and V by 5 bases; bases with no gene match: 3. The chain's CDR3 is CASSRQGELFF. The CDR3 DNA follows: TGTGCCAGCAGTCGACAGGGCGAACTGTTTTTT.

This clonotype has more than one count but fewer than ten. The genes are TRBV11-2 and TRBJ2-5; 12 bases fit TRBD1. V trimming: 3 bases; J trimming: 5 bases; junction bases outside the gene matches: 7. Germline CDR1 is SGHAT and CDR2 is FQNNGV. This CDR3 region has 16 residues. The CDR3 reads CASSLGQGAYRETQYF. CDR3 nucleotide sequence: TGTGCCAGCAGCTTGGGACAGGGGGCTTATAGGGAGACCCAGTACTTC. The variable domain in full, with the rest retrieved from reference TRBV11-2 and TRBJ2-5, is EAGVAQSPRYKIIEKRQSVAFWCNPISGHATLYWYQQILGQGPKLLIQFQNNGVVDDSQLPKDRFSAERLKGVDSTLKIQPAKLEDSAVYLCASSLGQGAYRETQYFGPGTRLLVL.

This clonotype was counted many times. The chain combines TRBV12-3 or TRBV12-4 with TRBJ1-5; maybe TRBD1 (6 bases). The CDR3 runs to 15 residues. Trimming cost V 6 bases and J 1 base, with 13 bases left between them. CDR3 coding DNA: TGTGCCAGCAGGTCAGGGGTTTCGAGCAATCAGCCCCAGCATTTT. Amino acid sequence: CASRSGVSSNQPQHF.

Here the CDR3 DNA reads TGTGCCAGCAGTCCCACACTGACTTTCGGTTCACCCCTCCACTTT. Amino acid sequence: CASSPTLTFGSPLHF. The chain uses TRBV6-6 and TRBJ1-6, with D unclear. V lost 5 bases and J lost 9, with 17 bases in between. This CDR3 spans 15 amino acids. CDR1 MNHNY and CDR2 SVGAGI come from the germline V gene (reference sequence).

This clonotype was seen repeatedly, ten times or more. V gene TRBV12-5 combines with J gene TRBJ2-7; 9 bases agree with TRBD1. J gave up 3 bases and V 5 bases, and 8 bases lay outside the gene matches. The CDR3 covers 15 residues. Germline loops: CDR1 LGHNT, CDR2 FRNRAP. CDR3 coding DNA: TGTGCTAGTGGTCTAGGACAGGGGACAAACTACGAGCAGTACTTC. This sequence encodes CASGLGQGTNYEQYF.

This clonotype has only a few counts. V gene TRBV20-1 combines with J gene TRBJ1-4; 8 bases are shared with TRBD1. CDR3 length equals 13 residues. Germline values: CDR1 DFQATT, CDR2 SNEGSKA (reference sequence). V gave up 6 bases and J gave up 8 bases; unmatched junction bases: 8. CDR3 region: CSAKTGVQEKLFF. The CDR3 DNA follows: TGCAGTGCCAAGACAGGGGTACAAGAAAAACTGTTTTTT.

The chain joins TRBV7-2 to TRBJ2-3, with TRBD1 as a possible D gene (6 bases). The V and J ends lost 5 bases and 0 bases respectively, with 15 bases between them. The CDR3 sequence is 16 residues long. Germline-derived CDR1 and CDR2 are SGHTA and FQGNSA. CDR3 bases: TGTGCCAGCAGCAGACAGGCAGGGCCTAGCACAGATACGCAGTATTTT. Translated, it gives CASSRQAGPSTDTQYF.

This clonotype has more than one count but fewer than ten. The CDR3 DNA reads as TGTGCCAGCAGCTGGGGGGGCTCTGGAAACACCATATATTTT. This encodes CASSWGGSGNTIYF. The chain is built from TRBV7-8 and TRBJ1-3; possibly TRBD1 for D (5 bases). Trimming took off 4 bases at V and 0 bases at J, with 7 bases between the two ends. The CDR3 loop spans 14 amino acids. Germline V gene data show CDR1 as SGHVS and CDR2 as FQNEAQ. Combining the CDR3 with reference TRBV7-8 and TRBJ1-3 gives the whole variable domain GAGVSQSPRYKVAKRGQDVALRCDPISGHVSLFWYQQALGQGPEFLTYFQNEAQLDKSGLPSDRFFAERPEGSVSTLKIQRTQQEDSAVYLCASSWGGSGNTIYFGEGSWLTVV.

V usage is TRBV5-1 and J usage is TRBJ2-1, with 8 bases fitting TRBD2. After removal of 7 bases from V and 4 bases from J, the junction contained 7 bases not matched to a gene. The CDR3 is 14 residues long. Germline V gene sequence: CDR1 SGHRS, CDR2 YFSETQ. CDR3 sequence: CASAGGEGYNEQFF. DNA for the CDR3: TGCGCCAGCGCCGGGGGGGAGGGTTACAATGAGCAGTTCTTC.

This clonotype was counted a few times. The chain carries TRBV12-3 or TRBV12-4 and TRBJ1-2; no reliable D call. This CDR3 comprises 12 residues. Trimming left V 3 bases short and J 8 bases short, with 10 bases between. The CDR3 DNA reads TGTGCCAGCAGTTTGGCGGGAACCGGCTACACCTTC. Its translation: CASSLAGTGYTF.

As for this clonotype: The germline gene is not matched at one end of the junction; a read error may be the cause. The chain carries TRBV5-4 and TRBJ2-3; 15 positions match TRBD2. Germline V gene lookup returns CDR1 SGHNT and CDR2 YYREEE (reference sequence). This CDR3 is built from 17 residues. As DNA, the CDR3 is TGTGCCAGCAGCCGGACTAGCGGGGGGGTTAGCACAGATACGAAGTATTTT. This gives the protein CASSRTSGGVSTDTKYF.

This clonotype was counted between two and nine times. This chain links TRBV6-2 or TRBV6-3 with TRBJ2-7; 8 bases agree with TRBD2. The length of the CDR3 is 13 residues. CDR1 is MNHEY, CDR2 SVGEGT, per germline. Losses at the gene ends were 5 bases for V and 6 bases for J; bases not matched to a gene: 6. The CDR3 protein is CASSRSGGTEQYF. CDR3 sequence (DNA): TGTGCCAGCAGTCGCTCGGGGGGGACCGAGCAGTACTTC.

The V and J genes are TRBV6-1 and TRBJ1-2; TRBD1 matches 8 bases. The length of the CDR3 is 17 residues. CDR1 and CDR2 from the germline V gene are MNHNS and SASEGT. V shed 2 bases and J 0 bases; nucleotides not matched to a gene: 8. CDR3 nucleotide sequence: TGTGCCAGCAGTGAACCCTTTGGGACAGGAGCTAACTATGGCTACACCTTC. Translating it yields CASSEPFGTGANYGYTF.

The chain is built from TRBV5-1 and TRBJ1-3, with D unclear. The CDR3 loop spans 16 amino acids. Trimming took 3 bases from V and 0 from J, leaving 13 bases between them. CDR1 is SGHRS, CDR2 YFSETQ, per germline. The DNA of the CDR3 is TGCGCCAGCAGCTCGTCGACGGGGTACTCTGGAAACACCATATATTTT. It encodes CASSSSTGYSGNTIYF.

The sample holds many counts of this clonotype. This chain joins TRBV6-2 or TRBV6-3 and TRBJ1-6; no firm D call. The CDR3 covers 13 residues. Germline V gives CDR1 MNHEY, CDR2 SVGEGT. Trimming removed 6 bases from V and 14 bases from J, with 17 bases in between. CDR3 region: CASSPGRARTLHF. CDR3 coding DNA: TGTGCCAGCAGCCCCGGTAGGGCAAGAACCCTCCACTTT.

The V gene is TRBV3-1, the J gene TRBJ2-5, with 11 bases aligning to TRBD2. This CDR3 spans 16 amino acids. The V gene's germline CDR1 is LGHDT and CDR2 YNNKEL (reference sequence). With V trimmed by 3 bases and J by 5 bases, 8 bases remained unmatched. DNA of the CDR3: TGTGCCAGCAGCCATGTGACTAGCGGGGATTGGGAGACCCAGTACTTC. Protein: CASSHVTSGDWETQYF.

The chain is built from TRBV7-2 and TRBJ2-3; a weak D match, TRBD2 (6 bases). The CDR3 is made up of 15 amino acids. With 2 bases removed from V and 5 bases from J, the gap between germline ends came to 14 bases. The germline CDR1 and CDR2 sequences are SGHTA and FQGNSA. The CDR3 protein is CASSLRDHGGDTQYF. The CDR3, as DNA: TGTGCCAGCAGCTTACGGGACCACGGGGGAGATACGCAGTATTTT. Combining the CDR3 with reference TRBV7-2 and TRBJ2-3 gives the whole variable domain GAGVSQSPSNKVTEKGKDVELRCDPISGHTALYWYRQSLGQGLEFLIYFQGNSAPDKSGLPSDRFSAERTGGSVSTLTIQRTQQEDSAVYLCASSLRDHGGDTQYFGPGTRLTVL.

The chain has TRBV3-1 and TRBJ1-4; TRBD1 is a possible D gene (5 bases). In germline, CDR1 is LGHDT, CDR2 YNNKEL (reference sequence). V was shortened by 2 bases and J by 8 bases, with 9 bases between the two germline ends. The CDR3 has 13 residues. This chain's CDR3 is CASSQRGEEKLFF. The CDR3 DNA reads as TGTGCCAGCAGCCAACGGGGCGAAGAAAAACTGTTTTTT.

This clonotype was seen a few times. J is TRBJ2-3 and V is TRBV5-1; D remains ambiguous. The CDR3 has 15 amino acids. Between the trimmed V and J ends, which lost 5 bases and 0 bases, there was a span of 13 bases. The germline V gene encodes CDR1 SGHRS and CDR2 YFSETQ. CDR3 region: CASSGTTTSTDTQYF. In DNA form, the CDR3 reads TGCGCCAGCAGTGGAACTACTACTAGCACAGATACGCAGTATTTT.

The chain links TRBV7-2 to TRBJ2-7; perhaps TRBD1 as D (6 bases). From germline, CDR1 is SGHTA and CDR2 FQGNSA. CDR3 size: 15 residues. V was cut by 1 base and J by 6 bases, with 16 bases left in between. The CDR3 region has the DNA TGTGCCAGCAGCTTAGTAACTGTTCAGGGGCGCGAGCAGTACTTC. Translating it yields CASSLVTVQGREQYF.